The next 28 T cell receptor beta chains were all read from a single sample in a study of blood T cell repertoires in COVID-19. Here immunoSEQ multiplex PCR was the method, and the copy in TCRdb shows in-frame clones only, minus some. Here the sample spans about 210,000 clones, approximately 78% being singletons. The source material was peripheral blood. The receptors here all came from a woman aged 70-85 years with COVID-19, enrolled during active disease.

V is TRBV27 and J is TRBJ2-7, with 9 bases matching TRBD1. From germline, CDR1 is MNHEY and CDR2 SMNVEV (reference sequence). The V gene end was trimmed by 6 bases and the J gene end by 4 bases; junction bases not matched to a gene: 13. The CDR3 spans 16 residues. Here the CDR3 DNA reads TGTGCCAGCAGCCCCATAAGAGGGACAGGGATATACGAGCAGTACTTC. The encoded protein is CASSPIRGTGIYEQYF.

The chain's CDR3 is CASSYNNWSMVDTQYF. CDR3 in DNA: TGTGCCAGCAGTTACAACAACTGGAGTATGGTTGATACGCAGTATTTT. The chain employs TRBV6-2 or TRBV6-3 and TRBJ2-3; D is undetermined. Germline V CDR1 and CDR2: MNHEY, SVGEGT. The V end lost 2 bases, the J end lost 6 bases, and 18 bases lay between the germline ends. The length of the CDR3 is 16 residues.

This clone has more than one count but fewer than ten. Here the CDR3 DNA reads TGTGCCAGCACACAGGGATCTGGAAACACCATATATTTT. Translation: CASTQGSGNTIYF. This rearrangement joins TRBV6-5 to TRBJ1-3, with D perhaps matching TRBD1 (6 bases). The CDR3 consists of 13 residues. Germline lookup yields CDR1 MNHEY and CDR2 SVGAGI. Trimming removed 7 bases from V and 1 base from J, with 8 bases in between.

The CDR3 reads CASSETGTSDQKKNEQYF. CDR3 DNA: TGTGCCAGCAGCGAGACCGGGACTAGCGACCAAAAAAAGAACGAGCAGTACTTC. The V gene is TRBV5-4, the J gene TRBJ2-7, with 10 bases that match TRBD2. The CDR3 spans 18 residues. Germline assignment: CDR1 SGHNT and CDR2 YYREEE (reference sequence). Germline trimming cut 4 bases from V and 5 bases from J; bases unmatched to any gene: 18.

This clone was found once. The chain recombines TRBV28 with TRBJ2-7, with 7 bases matching TRBD1. This CDR3 spans 14 amino acids. V was clipped by 2 bases and J by 4 bases; unmatched bases: 5. CDR1 is MDHEN, CDR2 SYDVKM, per germline. The CDR3 reads CASSLGHRGYEQYF. CDR3 in DNA: TGTGCCAGCAGTTTAGGCCACAGGGGTTACGAGCAGTACTTC.

The chain recombines TRBV5-6 with TRBJ2-1; no clear D gene. Germline assignment: CDR1 SGHDT and CDR2 YYEEEE. This CDR3 comprises 14 residues. Trimming pared 2 bases from V and 5 bases from J, leaving 11 bases between. CDR3 bases: TGTGCCAGCAGCTTAAGTTTTAGTGACAATGAGCAGTTCTTC. This sequence encodes CASSLSFSDNEQFF.

This clone has more than one count but fewer than ten. The rearrangement links TRBV5-1 to TRBJ2-7; D possibly corresponds to TRBD2 (6 bases). The CDR3 length is 14 residues. Germline lookup yields CDR1 SGHRS and CDR2 YFSETQ. V lost 5 bases, J lost 2 bases, and 14 bases lay in between. The CDR3 region is CASREGSGTYEQYF. As DNA, the CDR3 is TGCGCCAGCAGGGAGGGTAGCGGAACCTACGAGCAGTACTTC.

The chain combines TRBV6-5 with TRBJ2-1; TRBD2 aligns across 10 bases. With V trimmed by 0 bases and J by 7 bases, 6 bases remained unmatched. Germline V CDR1 and CDR2: MNHEY, SVGAGI. The CDR3 has 16 amino acids. The CDR3: CASSYSSGRPGNEQFF. CDR3 in DNA: TGTGCCAGCAGTTACTCTAGCGGGAGGCCAGGAAATGAGCAGTTCTTC.

The gene calls are TRBV7-2 and TRBJ2-1; 9 positions agree with TRBD2. The CDR3 length is 16 residues. The J segment lost 2 bases and the V segment lost 5 bases, leaving 7 bases of the junction unmatched. Looked up from germline, CDR1 is SGHTA and CDR2 is FQGNSA. CDR3 in DNA: TGTGCCAGCAGCCCTTCTGCTAGCGGGACCTACAATGAGCAGTTCTTC. Residues: CASSPSASGTYNEQFF.

This sequence joins TRBV5-1 and TRBJ2-3, with a weak D call TRBD2 (5 bases). Germline values: CDR1 SGHRS, CDR2 YFSETQ. V was clipped by 4 bases and J by 2 bases, with 17 bases between them. This CDR3 is built from 16 residues. As DNA, the CDR3 is TGCGCCAGCAGCACCGGGAACCTTGACCTCACAGATACGCAGTATTTT. It encodes CASSTGNLDLTDTQYF.

The chain carries TRBV29-1 and TRBJ1-2; a weak D match, TRBD1 (5 bases). Trimming stripped 7 bases from V and 6 bases from J, with 12 bases between. Germline V gives CDR1 SQVTM, CDR2 ANQGSEA. The CDR3 spans 11 residues. The CDR3 sequence: CSAGGANGYTF. The DNA for the CDR3 is TGCAGCGCCGGAGGGGCTAATGGCTACACCTTC.

The chain links TRBV19 to TRBJ1-5, with D perhaps matching TRBD1 (5 bases). The V end was cut by 6 bases, the J end by 5 bases, with 17 bases between. The CDR3 covers 15 residues. The germline CDR1 and CDR2 sequences are LNHDA and SQIVND (reference sequence). Here the CDR3 DNA reads TGTGCCAGTAGGATTCGCGTGGGGCAGGATCAGCCCCAGCATTTT. Residues: CASRIRVGQDQPQHF. Complete variable domain (other parts from reference TRBV19 and TRBJ1-5): DGGITQSPKYLFRKEGQNVTLSCEQNLNHDAMYWYRQDPGQGLRLIYYSQIVNDFQKGDIAEGYSVSREKKESFPLTVTSAQKNPTAFYLCASRIRVGQDQPQHFGDGTRLSIL.

The rearrangement uses TRBV5-1 and TRBJ1-4; TRBD1 aligns across 10 bases. Germline CDR1 is SGHRS and CDR2 is YFSETQ. This CDR3 contains 15 residues. The V gene end was trimmed by 4 bases and the J gene end by 4 bases; junction bases not matched to a gene: 4. The CDR3, as DNA: TGCGCCAGCAGCACGAGGACAGGGGGTAATGAAAAACTGTTTTTT. Translation: CASSTRTGGNEKLFF.

J is TRBJ2-7 and V is TRBV18, with 11 bases that match TRBD2. V lost 6 bases, J lost 6 bases, and 4 bases stayed unmatched. This CDR3 has 13 residues. Germline loops: CDR1 KGHSH, CDR2 LQKENI. As DNA, the CDR3 is TGTGCCAGCTCCCCTGGACTAGCGGGCGAGCAGTACTTC. It codes for CASSPGLAGEQYF.

The V gene is TRBV7-2, the J gene TRBJ1-2; D not certain. Per the germline V gene, CDR1 is SGHTA and CDR2 is FQGNSA. CDR3 length: 11 amino acids. Trimming pared 7 bases from V and 7 bases from J, leaving 10 bases between. CDR3: CASTVLSGYTF. The DNA of the CDR3 is TGTGCCAGCACGGTCCTGAGTGGCTACACCTTC.

The chain uses TRBV9 and TRBJ2-2; 10 nucleotides align to TRBD1. V shed 5 bases, J shed 4 bases, and the junction held 8 bases outside the gene matches. CDR3 length equals 16 residues. The germline gives CDR1 SGDLS, CDR2 YYNGEE. In DNA, the CDR3 is TGTGCCAGCAGGGGCCGGGACAGGGGTGTCACCGGGGAGCTGTTTTTT. Residues: CASRGRDRGVTGELFF.

CDR3 nucleotides: TGTGCCACCAAACTTGAGGGTGAAGCTTTCTTT. It is translated as CATKLEGEAFF. The chain is built from TRBV24-1 and TRBJ1-1; unclear D gene. CDR3 length: 11 residues. CDR1 and CDR2 from the germline V gene are KGHDR and SFDVKD. Trimming took 8 bases from V and 7 from J, leaving 10 bases between them.

The sample holds many counts of this clone. This chain uses TRBV7-9 with TRBJ2-1; 8 bases agree with TRBD2. The germline V gene has CDR1 SEHNR and CDR2 FQNEAQ (reference sequence). The CDR3 has 14 residues. The ends lost 3 bases at V and 8 bases at J; junction bases unmatched: 6. CDR3 DNA sequence: TGTGCCAGCAGCTTTATACTAGCGGTGGATGAGCAGTTCTTC. As protein: CASSFILAVDEQFF.

This clone was counted only a few times. The V and J genes are TRBV13 and TRBJ2-7, with a weak D call TRBD1 (5 bases). Germline V lookup: CDR1 PRHDT, CDR2 FYEKMQ (reference sequence). Between the trimmed V and J ends, which lost 0 bases and 5 bases, there was a span of 14 bases. The CDR3 runs 15 residues. In DNA form, the CDR3 reads TGTGCCAGCAGCTTAGGAAGGGGATACGCGGACGAGCAGTACTTC. Translated: CASSLGRGYADEQYF.

The J gene is TRBJ1-1, the V gene TRBV5-1, with D possibly being TRBD1 (6 bases). CDR1 SGHRS and CDR2 YFSETQ come from the germline V gene. Trimming cost V 4 bases and J 1 base, with 8 bases left between them. This CDR3 has 13 residues. CDR3 sequence (DNA): TGCGCCAGCAGCCAACAGGGGAACACTGAAGCTTTCTTT. It codes for CASSQQGNTEAFF.

The CDR3: CAWRGTPGQEAFF. In nucleotides, the CDR3 is TGTGCCTGGAGAGGTACTCCGGGACAAGAAGCTTTCTTT. The V and J genes are TRBV30 and TRBJ1-1, with D possibly TRBD1 on 6 matching bases. V was shortened by 3 bases and J by 8 bases, with 16 bases between the two germline ends. CDR3 length: 13 amino acids. CDR1 GTSNPN and CDR2 SVGIG come from the germline V gene (reference sequence). The whole variable domain, filled in from reference TRBV30 and TRBJ1-1, reads SQTIHQWPATLVQPVGSPLSLECTVEGTSNPNLYWYRQAAGRGLQLLFYSVGIGQISSEVPQNLSASRPQDRQFILSSKKLLLSDSGFYLCAWRGTPGQEAFFGQGTRLTVV.

The V call is TRBV10-3, the J call TRBJ1-1, with D possibly TRBD1 on 6 matching bases. Trimming pared 2 bases from V and 0 bases from J, leaving 13 bases between. Germline values: CDR1 ENHRY, CDR2 SYGVKD. This CDR3 is built from 16 residues. The CDR3: CAISETGQGLNTEAFF. The CDR3 nucleotides read TGTGCCATCAGTGAGACGGGGCAGGGGTTGAACACTGAAGCTTTCTTT.

This clone was detected a few times. Other DNA sequences within the sample encode an identical CDR3. The chain has TRBV19 and TRBJ1-5; D possibly corresponds to TRBD1 (5 bases). The CDR3 covers 15 residues. Germline V gene data show CDR1 as LNHDA and CDR2 as SQIVND (reference sequence). Between the trimmed V and J ends, which lost 0 bases and 4 bases, there was a span of 10 bases. The CDR3 DNA reads as TGTGCCAGTAGTATAGATGGATCAGGGAATCAGCCCCAGCATTTT. It yields the protein CASSIDGSGNQPQHF.

V gene TRBV6-5 combines with J gene TRBJ2-7; 7 bases fit TRBD1. The germline V gene has CDR1 MNHEY and CDR2 SVGAGI. This CDR3 comprises 14 residues. The V and J ends lost 6 bases and 4 bases, in that order; junction bases with no gene match: 9. CDR3 in DNA: TGTGCCAGCAGGCGAGACAGGGTCGGGTACGAGCAGTACTTC. Its protein is CASRRDRVGYEQYF.

This clone was found once. The chain is built from TRBV5-1 and TRBJ2-7, with TRBD2 matching over 11 bases. This CDR3 region has 15 residues. Germline loops: CDR1 SGHRS, CDR2 YFSETQ. V trimming: 4 bases; J trimming: 6 bases; junction bases outside the gene matches: 9. CDR3 coding DNA: TGCGCCAGCAGCAGCGTAGCGGGAGGGCCAGGCGAGCAGTACTTC. Amino acids: CASSSVAGGPGEQYF. Full variable domain (remainder filled in from reference TRBV5-1 and TRBJ2-7): KAGVTQTPRYLIKTRGQQVTLSCSPISGHRSVSWYQQTPGQGLQFLFEYFSETQRNKGNFPGRFSGRQFSNSRSEMNVSTLELGDSALYLCASSSVAGGPGEQYFGPGTRLTVT.

CDR3: CASSRGGELFF. The CDR3 DNA reads as TGTGCCAGCAGCCGCGGCGGGGAGCTGTTTTTT. J is TRBJ2-2 and V is TRBV9; unclear D gene. Germline V gene lookup returns CDR1 SGDLS and CDR2 YYNGEE. The CDR3 runs to 11 residues. Trimming removed 4 bases at V and 7 bases at J, with 5 bases between.

This clone came up a few times. The J gene is TRBJ2-3, the V gene TRBV9; D remains unclear. This CDR3 has 12 amino acids. Trimming took off 3 bases at V and 8 bases at J, with 10 bases between the two ends. The germline gives CDR1 SGDLS, CDR2 YYNGEE. The CDR3 spells CASSALSGTQYF. As DNA, the CDR3 is TGTGCCAGCAGCGCCCTCTCGGGTACGCAGTATTTT.

This chain uses TRBV25-1 with TRBJ2-1; 7 bases are shared with TRBD2. This CDR3 has 14 amino acids. Germline CDR1 MGHDK, CDR2 SYGVNS. The J segment lost 6 bases and the V segment lost 5 bases, leaving 7 bases of the junction unmatched. The CDR3 DNA is TGTGCCAGCAGTCTTCTAGCGGAGCCCAATGAGCAGTTCTTC. Residues: CASSLLAEPNEQFF.